These 19 T cell receptor beta chains were all obtained from the same sample, sequenced in a study of PD-1 blockade in mismatch repair-deficient tumors. TCRdb's table, derived via immunoSEQ multiplex PCR, lists solely in-frame clones and lacks some. The profile shows under 50,000 clones, 77% of them singletons. The specimen was PBMCs, collected before pembrolizumab treatment. These receptor sequences come from an adult with mismatch repair-deficient cancer.

This chain joins TRBV29-1 and TRBJ2-3; 7 bases fit TRBD2. With V trimmed by 3 bases and J by 3 bases, 3 bases remained unmatched. Germline V lookup: CDR1 SQVTM, CDR2 ANQGSEA. The CDR3 is 13 residues long. CDR3 region: CSVEAGATDTQYF. CDR3 DNA sequence: TGCAGCGTTGAGGCGGGAGCGACAGATACGCAGTATTTT.

This chain connects TRBV6-1 to TRBJ2-7, with 11 bases that match TRBD2. Germline trimming cut 0 bases from V and 2 bases from J; bases unmatched to any gene: 12. Per the germline V gene, CDR1 is MNHNS and CDR2 is SASEGT. This CDR3 contains 19 residues. The CDR3 DNA follows: TGTGCCAGCAGTGAAGCCCCACCTTGGACTAGCGGGCTTACCTACGAGCAGTACTTC. Protein: CASSEAPPWTSGLTYEQYF.

The chain combines TRBV5-4 with TRBJ1-1, with TRBD1 as a possible D gene (6 bases). The V and J ends lost 1 base and 1 base respectively, with 14 bases between them. There are 16 residues in the CDR3. CDR1 and CDR2 (germline): SGHNT, YYREEE (reference sequence). DNA for the CDR3: TGTGCCAGCAGCTTGTCGGGGGGCTTTAGGAACACTGAAGCTTTCTTT. It is translated as CASSLSGGFRNTEAFF. The variable domain in full, with the rest retrieved from reference TRBV5-4 and TRBJ1-1, is ETGVTQSPTHLIKTRGQQVTLRCSSQSGHNTVSWYQQALGQGPQFIFQYYREEENGRGNFPPRFSGLQFPNYSSELNVNALELDDSALYLCASSLSGGFRNTEAFFGQGTRLTVV.

The rearrangement uses TRBV2 and TRBJ2-1; D call uncertain. CDR1 and CDR2 from the germline V gene are SNHLY and FYNNEI. V was shortened by 1 base and J by 6 bases, with 7 bases between the two germline ends. The CDR3 runs to 13 residues. The CDR3 region is CASSEGQSNEQFF. The CDR3 nucleotides are TGTGCCAGCAGTGAAGGGCAGTCCAATGAGCAGTTCTTC.

V gene TRBV21-1 combines with J gene TRBJ2-5; TRBD2, the table's D call, lacks a check against the DNA. TRBV21-1 is a pseudogene segment. The CDR3 loop spans 21 amino acids. As DNA, the CDR3 is TGTGCCAGCAGCAAAGTAACCCTCTTCACCGGACCGCGGGAGCGCCAAGAGACCCAGTACTTC. Residues: CASSKVTLFTGPRERQETQYF.

A word on this clone: One end of the junction fails to match germline, which may point to a read error. V gene TRBV7-7 combines with J gene TRBJ2-2; D is perhaps TRBD1 or TRBD2 (5 bases each). CDR1 is SSHAT and CDR2 is FNYEAQ in the germline V gene (reference sequence). CDR3 length: 18 amino acids. The CDR3 DNA reads as TGTGCTAGCAGCTTAGGAGTGACGGGGCCCCGAAACACCGGGGAGCTGTTTTTT. It specifies CASSLGVTGPRNTGELFF.

This sequence joins TRBV5-4 and TRBJ2-7; D not certain. CDR3 length: 13 amino acids. Trimming cost V 0 bases and J 2 bases, with 6 bases left between them. Germline V CDR1 and CDR2: SGHNT, YYREEE (reference sequence). The DNA for the CDR3 is TGTGCCAGCAGCTTGGGACGGGCCTACGAGCAGTACTTC. It codes for CASSLGRAYEQYF.

The chain carries TRBV28 and TRBJ2-6; D is possibly TRBD1 or TRBD2 (5 bases each). Looked up from germline, CDR1 is MDHEN and CDR2 is SYDVKM. The CDR3 spans 15 residues. The V end was cut by 5 bases, the J end by 0 bases, with 8 bases between. The CDR3 here is CASSRGGSGANVLTF. The CDR3 region has the DNA TGTGCCAGCAGTCGGGGCGGCTCTGGGGCCAACGTCCTGACTTTC. The full variable domain, rest sourced from reference TRBV28 and TRBJ2-6, is DVKVTQSSRYLVKRTGEKVFLECVQDMDHENMFWYRQDPGLGLRLIYFSYDVKMKEKGDIPEGYSVSREKKERFSLILESASTNQTSMYLCASSRGGSGANVLTFGAGSRLTVL.

The J gene is TRBJ2-7, the V gene TRBV7-8, with 10 bases identical to TRBD2. Germline V CDR1 and CDR2: SGHVS, FQNEAQ. J lost 5 bases, V lost 5 bases, and 21 bases had no gene match. This CDR3 is 19 amino acids long. CDR3 protein: CASSLASGRAKAQGDEQYF. As DNA, the CDR3 is TGTGCCAGCAGCCTCGCCAGCGGGAGGGCCAAGGCCCAAGGGGACGAGCAGTACTTC.

V gene TRBV4-1 combines with J gene TRBJ2-1; D is possibly TRBD2 (6 bases). CDR3 length equals 16 residues. CDR1 MGHRA and CDR2 YSYEKL come from the germline V gene. V dropped 1 base and J dropped 0 bases, with 10 bases sitting between them. CDR3 coding DNA: TGCGCCAGCAGCCAAGGGGGACTCAGCTCCTACAATGAGCAGTTCTTC. This sequence encodes CASSQGGLSSYNEQFF.

The chain links TRBV30 to TRBJ2-3; D is unresolved. The CDR3 runs 13 residues. Germline loops: CDR1 GTSNPN, CDR2 SVGIG (reference sequence). V gave up 0 bases and J gave up 2 bases, with 6 bases separating them. The CDR3 DNA sequence: TGTGCCTGGAGTGTTGGTACCACAGATACGCAGTATTTT. The encoded protein is CAWSVGTTDTQYF. The variable domain in full, with the rest retrieved from reference TRBV30 and TRBJ2-3, is SQTIHQWPATLVQPVGSPLSLECTVEGTSNPNLYWYRQAAGRGLQLLFYSVGIGQISSEVPQNLSASRPQDRQFILSSKKLLLSDSGFYLCAWSVGTTDTQYFGPGTRLTVL.

This chain uses TRBV15 with TRBJ1-4, with D maybe TRBD1 (5 bases). V dropped 9 bases and J dropped 6 bases, with 14 bases sitting between them. This CDR3 contains 13 residues. CDR1 and CDR2 (germline): LNHNV, YYDKDF (reference sequence). As DNA, the CDR3 is TGTGCCACAAAAAATGGGGGGGATGAAAAACTGTTTTTT. This translates into CATKNGGDEKLFF.

The genes are TRBV14 and TRBJ2-1, with TRBD2 matching 14 bases. From germline, CDR1 is SGHDN and CDR2 FVKESK. The CDR3 is 16 residues long. Trimming took 5 bases from V and 4 from J; bases not matched to a gene: 4. The CDR3 protein is CASSFGLAGGYNEQFF. The CDR3 coding sequence is TGTGCCAGCAGCTTTGGACTAGCGGGGGGTTACAATGAGCAGTTCTTC.

The chain has TRBV5-1 and TRBJ2-1; D is ambiguous. Trimming removed 2 bases at V and 5 bases at J, with 17 bases between. Germline V CDR1 and CDR2: SGHRS, YFSETQ. This CDR3 comprises 16 residues. CDR3 region: CASSFVFARPDNEQFF. In nucleotides, the CDR3 is TGCGCCAGCAGCTTTGTGTTTGCCAGGCCGGACAATGAGCAGTTCTTC.

This clone has more than one count but fewer than ten. The rearrangement joins TRBV14 to TRBJ2-2; either TRBD1 or TRBD2 may supply D (6 bases each). Trimming took 2 bases from V and 5 from J, leaving 21 bases between them. The CDR3 is made up of 18 amino acids. Germline V lookup: CDR1 SGHDN, CDR2 FVKESK. The CDR3 sequence: CASSQSRGGSLRTGELFF. As DNA, the CDR3 is TGTGCCAGCAGCCAATCCCGAGGGGGGAGTTTAAGAACCGGGGAGCTGTTTTTT. Filled out from reference TRBV14 and TRBJ2-2, the complete variable domain reads EAGVTQFPSHSVIEKGQTVTLRCDPISGHDNLYWYRRVMGKEIKFLLHFVKESKQDESGMPNNRFLAERTGGTYSTLKVQPAELEDSGVYFCASSQSRGGSLRTGELFFGEGSRLTVL.

CDR3 in DNA: TGTGCCAGCAGTTCCCGGGCCGACGGGGATGGCACTGAAGCTTTCTTT. It codes for CASSSRADGDGTEAFF. This chain links TRBV6-5 with TRBJ1-1; D unclear. CDR3 size: 16 residues. Trimming took 4 bases from V and 4 from J, leaving 19 bases between them. Germline CDR1 is MNHEY and CDR2 is SVGAGI.

This clone was observed a single time. V gene TRBV28 combines with J gene TRBJ1-1; D is uncertain. Trimming left V 6 bases short and J 6 bases short, with 11 bases between. CDR3 length equals 12 residues. The germline V gene has CDR1 MDHEN and CDR2 SYDVKM. Here the CDR3 DNA reads TGTGCCAGCAGACAAATCAATTCTGAAGCTTTCTTT. It codes for CASRQINSEAFF.

The chain carries TRBV27 and TRBJ2-7; D gene uncertain. This CDR3 comprises 12 residues. V dropped 5 bases and J dropped 2 bases, with 7 bases sitting between them. Germline assignment: CDR1 MNHEY and CDR2 SMNVEV (reference sequence). The CDR3 nucleotides read TGTGCCAGCAGTGACTTGGCCTACGAGCAGTACTTC. Residues: CASSDLAYEQYF.

The chain carries TRBV4-2 and TRBJ1-4, with 7 bases aligning to TRBD1. Germline V gene sequence: CDR1 LGHNA, CDR2 YNFKEQ. There are 16 residues in the CDR3. Trimming cost V 4 bases and J 0 bases; bases outside gene matches: 5. The CDR3 bases are TGTGCCAGCAGCCTCGGACAGGATGCAACTAATGAAAAACTGTTTTTT. This codes for CASSLGQDATNEKLFF.